A single sample gave rise to the 27 T cell receptor beta chains below, sequenced in a study of shared clonotypes between healthy human individuals. The table came from immunoSEQ multiplex PCR; TCRdb's copy has only in-frame clones and leaves some out. The table includes some 1,600,000 clones, roughly 98% detected once. The sample was naive CD4+ T cells sorted from blood. Subset defined: CD45RA+ positively selected. These receptors all come from a man aged 30 to 45 in good health.

The J gene is TRBJ1-4, the V gene TRBV2; unclear D gene. The ends were cut back, 4 bases at V and 6 bases at J, with 9 bases in the middle. Germline V gene lookup returns CDR1 SNHLY and CDR2 FYNNEI. The CDR3 runs to 13 residues. The DNA for the CDR3 is TGTGCCAGCAGTGGGGCTTTGCATGAAAAACTGTTTTTT. As protein: CASSGALHEKLFF.

The count of this clone is one. In nucleotides, the CDR3 is TGTGCCTGGAATATCCAAGTAGGAGCGGATGGCTACACCTTC. It translates to CAWNIQVGADGYTF. The chain is built from TRBV30 and TRBJ1-2; no firm D call. The germline CDR1 and CDR2 sequences are GTSNPN and SVGIG (reference sequence). This CDR3 comprises 14 residues. With 4 bases removed from V and 6 bases from J, the gap between germline ends came to 18 bases. Complete variable domain (other parts from reference TRBV30 and TRBJ1-2): SQTIHQWPATLVQPVGSPLSLECTVEGTSNPNLYWYRQAAGRGLQLLFYSVGIGQISSEVPQNLSASRPQDRQFILSSKKLLLSDSGFYLCAWNIQVGADGYTFGSGTRLTVV.

This clone was seen a few times. The genes are TRBV15 and TRBJ2-7, with 10 positions matching TRBD1. The CDR3 totals 15 residues. Germline CDR1 LNHNV, CDR2 YYDKDF (reference sequence). V was clipped by 0 bases and J by 3 bases; unmatched bases: 2. This chain's CDR3 is CATSRDGTGDYEQYF. CDR3 DNA sequence: TGTGCCACCAGCAGAGATGGGACAGGGGACTACGAGCAGTACTTC.

The chain uses TRBV7-2 and TRBJ1-5; D unresolved. The CDR3 length is 15 residues. V lost 1 base, J lost 2 bases, and 9 bases lay in between. In germline, CDR1 is SGHTA, CDR2 FQGNSA. In DNA, the CDR3 is TGTGCCAGCAGCTTAGTCGGTGGGCGCAATCAGCCCCAGCATTTT. Its translation is CASSLVGGRNQPQHF.

J is TRBJ1-5 and V is TRBV19, with D unclear. V lost 2 bases and J lost 0, with 5 bases in between. The CDR3 contains 14 residues. From germline, CDR1 is LNHDA and CDR2 SQIVND (reference sequence). CDR3 in DNA: TGTGCCAGTAGTATAAAGTTTAGCAATCAGCCCCAGCATTTT. Translated: CASSIKFSNQPQHF.

The rearrangement links TRBV5-1 to TRBJ2-1; D possibly uses TRBD1 or TRBD2 (5 bases each). The germline V and J ends were trimmed by 0 bases and 9 bases, with 16 bases remaining between them. Germline V gene sequence: CDR1 SGHRS, CDR2 YFSETQ. This CDR3 spans 15 amino acids. CDR3 sequence reads: CASSLGTGTGTEQFF. CDR3 DNA sequence: TGCGCCAGCAGCTTGGGGACGGGCACGGGGACTGAGCAGTTCTTC.

As to this clone: This sample also contains other DNA sequences that code for the same CDR3. This chain connects TRBV9 to TRBJ2-2, with unresolved D. Deletions cut 0 bases from V and 2 bases from J, with 5 bases between. There are 14 residues in the CDR3. Germline assignment: CDR1 SGDLS and CDR2 YYNGEE. CDR3 residues: CASSVASNTGELFF. The CDR3 nucleotides are TGTGCCAGCAGCGTAGCCTCAAACACCGGGGAGCTGTTTTTT.

The V gene is TRBV5-5, the J gene TRBJ1-2, with a possible D match to TRBD1 (5 bases). The CDR3 spans 12 residues. Trimming stripped 10 bases from V and 3 bases from J, with 13 bases between. Germline assignment: CDR1 SGHKS and CDR2 YYEKEE (reference sequence). The CDR3 loop is CASLAQDYGYTF. Written as DNA, the CDR3 is TGTGCCTCCTTAGCACAGGACTATGGCTACACCTTC. The whole variable domain, filled in from reference TRBV5-5 and TRBJ1-2, reads DAGVTQSPTHLIKTRGQQVTLRCSPISGHKSVSWYQQVLGQGPQFIFQYYEKEERGRGNFPDRFSARQFPNYSSELNVNALLLGDSALYLCASLAQDYGYTFGSGTRLTVV.

The V call is TRBV18, the J call TRBJ1-4; TRBD1 aligns across 7 bases. After removal of 3 bases from V and 3 bases from J, the junction contained 7 bases not matched to a gene. Germline V gene sequence: CDR1 KGHSH, CDR2 LQKENI. This CDR3 has 16 residues. CDR3 sequence: CASSPQGGLSNEKLFF. The CDR3 region has the DNA TGTGCCAGCTCACCGCAGGGGGGACTGTCTAATGAAAAACTGTTTTTT.

The rearrangement links TRBV2 to TRBJ1-2; TRBD1 is a possible D gene (6 bases). CDR1 and CDR2 (germline): SNHLY, FYNNEI. V lost 4 bases to trimming and J lost 4 bases, with 13 bases between them. CDR3 length: 14 residues. The CDR3 bases are TGTGCCAGCAGTGCGGACAGCCCTGCCTATGGCTACACCTTC. It specifies CASSADSPAYGYTF.

V usage is TRBV28 and J usage is TRBJ1-5; no definite D call. There are 15 residues in the CDR3. V lost 1 base, J lost 4 bases, and 11 bases lay in between. Germline values: CDR1 MDHEN, CDR2 SYDVKM. CDR3 loop: CASSLSRRNNQPQHF. In nucleotides, the CDR3 is TGTGCCAGCAGTTTATCCAGGAGAAATAATCAGCCCCAGCATTTT.

Details on this clone: The same CDR3 also results from other DNA sequences found in this sample. The V gene is TRBV5-1, the J gene TRBJ1-4; D gene uncertain. The germline V gene encodes CDR1 SGHRS and CDR2 YFSETQ. Trimming shortened V by 4 bases and J by 5 bases, and 9 bases separated the two germline ends. CDR3 length: 13 residues. CDR3 region: CASSPGQNEKLFF. In nucleotides, the CDR3 is TGCGCCAGCAGCCCGGGCCAGAATGAAAAACTGTTTTTT.

The chain combines TRBV6-6 with TRBJ2-7; D remains unclear. V was trimmed by 2 bases and J by 5 bases, leaving 4 bases between them. In germline, CDR1 is MNHNY, CDR2 SVGAGI (reference sequence). The length of the CDR3 is 11 residues. The CDR3 sequence: CASSYVHEQYF. CDR3 nucleotide sequence: TGTGCCAGCAGTTACGTCCACGAGCAGTACTTC.

This clone is a singleton in its sample. This chain uses TRBV11-2 with TRBJ2-7, with D unresolved. Trimming cost V 3 bases and J 5 bases, with 8 bases left between them. CDR1 and CDR2 (germline): SGHAT, FQNNGV. This CDR3 has 12 residues. CDR3 sequence: CASSFITNEQYF. CDR3 nucleotide sequence: TGTGCCAGCAGCTTTATAACTAACGAGCAGTACTTC.

The chain links TRBV28 to TRBJ1-2; D is ambiguous. The CDR3 length is 11 residues. Germline V lookup: CDR1 MDHEN, CDR2 SYDVKM. Deletions cut 5 bases from V and 6 bases from J, with 7 bases between. DNA for the CDR3: TGTGCCAGCAGTGCTGGTCATGGCTACACCTTC. It is translated as CASSAGHGYTF.

The CDR3 spells CASSESEGYGYTF. In DNA, the CDR3 is TGCGCCAGCAGTGAGTCTGAAGGCTATGGCTACACCTTC. The V and J genes are TRBV10-1 and TRBJ1-2; D is unresolved. This CDR3 region has 13 residues. Germline CDR1 is WNHNN and CDR2 is SYGVQD (reference sequence). V was trimmed by 0 bases and J by 4 bases, leaving 6 bases between them.

The chain couples TRBV5-1 to TRBJ2-3, with D tentatively TRBD1 (6 bases). The CDR3 consists of 16 residues. V lost 0 bases, J lost 2 bases, and 13 bases lay in between. Germline CDR1 SGHRS, CDR2 YFSETQ. The CDR3: CASSLAGTSTTDTQYF. The CDR3 nucleotides are TGCGCCAGCAGCTTGGCAGGGACATCAACCACAGATACGCAGTATTTT.

The chain recombines TRBV28 with TRBJ1-2; D is possibly TRBD1 (5 bases). Germline loops: CDR1 MDHEN, CDR2 SYDVKM. The CDR3 has 14 residues. V lost 7 bases to trimming and J lost 8 bases, with 20 bases between them. The CDR3 loop is CASISDTLKGGYTF. The CDR3 DNA follows: TGTGCCAGCATTTCGGACACCCTAAAAGGAGGCTACACCTTC.

This chain links TRBV5-4 with TRBJ2-4; 9 nucleotides match TRBD1. This CDR3 has 20 amino acids. The trim removed 1 base at V and 8 bases at J, leaving 22 bases unmatched. The germline V gene has CDR1 SGHNT and CDR2 YYREEE (reference sequence). CDR3 amino acids: CASSLYGTGFSGGSSDIQYF. As DNA, the CDR3 is TGTGCCAGCAGCTTGTACGGGACAGGGTTCAGCGGCGGGAGTTCGGACATTCAGTACTTC. The full variable domain, its missing parts supplied by reference TRBV5-4 and TRBJ2-4, is ETGVTQSPTHLIKTRGQQVTLRCSSQSGHNTVSWYQQALGQGPQFIFQYYREEENGRGNFPPRFSGLQFPNYSSELNVNALELDDSALYLCASSLYGTGFSGGSSDIQYFGAGTRLSVL.

The chain's CDR3 is CASSPEGTANTEAFF. The CDR3 DNA follows: TGCGCCAGCAGCCCCGAGGGGACAGCGAACACTGAAGCTTTCTTT. The chain joins TRBV5-1 to TRBJ1-1; 7 bases map to TRBD1. Trimming took 4 bases from V and 1 from J; bases not matched to a gene: 7. This CDR3 has 15 residues. CDR1 is SGHRS and CDR2 is YFSETQ in the germline V gene. The variable domain in full, with the rest retrieved from reference TRBV5-1 and TRBJ1-1, is KAGVTQTPRYLIKTRGQQVTLSCSPISGHRSVSWYQQTPGQGLQFLFEYFSETQRNKGNFPGRFSGRQFSNSRSEMNVSTLELGDSALYLCASSPEGTANTEAFFGQGTRLTVV.

This rearrangement joins TRBV30 to TRBJ2-7; D gene ambiguous. Germline V gives CDR1 GTSNPN, CDR2 SVGIG (reference sequence). V lost 5 bases and J lost 2, with 7 bases in between. This CDR3 region has 11 residues. This CDR3 is CAWANPYEQYF. In nucleotides, the CDR3 is TGTGCCTGGGCCAACCCCTACGAGCAGTACTTC.

V gene TRBV5-1 combines with J gene TRBJ2-5, with a possible D match to TRBD1 (5 bases). The ends were cut back, 2 bases at V and 5 bases at J, with 13 bases in the middle. The CDR3 totals 14 residues. CDR1 and CDR2 (germline): SGHRS, YFSETQ. CDR3 in amino acids: CASSLGDLGETQYF. DNA of the CDR3: TGCGCCAGCAGCTTAGGGGATTTGGGGGAGACCCAGTACTTC.

The chain employs TRBV2 and TRBJ1-1; 8 nucleotides align to TRBD1. CDR3 length: 14 residues. CDR1 and CDR2 from the germline V gene are SNHLY and FYNNEI. Trimming cost V 6 bases and J 1 base; bases outside gene matches: 4. The CDR3 sequence: CASRRDRTNTEAFF. The CDR3 DNA follows: TGTGCCAGCAGACGGGACAGGACGAACACTGAAGCTTTCTTT. Variable domain in full (rest from reference TRBV2 and TRBJ1-1): EPEVTQTPSHQVTQMGQEVILRCVPISNHLYFYWYRQILGQKVEFLVSFYNNEISEKSEIFDDQFSVERPDGSNFTLKIRSTKLEDSAMYFCASRRDRTNTEAFFGQGTRLTVV.

The rearrangement joins TRBV5-4 to TRBJ2-7; D is uncertain. V was shortened by 3 bases and J by 3 bases, with 10 bases between the two germline ends. CDR3 length: 13 residues. Germline V gives CDR1 SGHNT, CDR2 YYREEE (reference sequence). This CDR3 is CASSSVGFYEQYF. Written as DNA, the CDR3 is TGTGCCAGCAGCTCTGTGGGCTTCTACGAGCAGTACTTC.

The rearrangement links TRBV28 to TRBJ2-3, with 7 bases that match TRBD2. Germline assignment: CDR1 MDHEN and CDR2 SYDVKM. The CDR3 has 14 amino acids. Trimming cost V 6 bases and J 4 bases; bases outside gene matches: 7. CDR3 protein: CASRAGLASDTQYF. The CDR3 nucleotides read TGTGCCAGCAGAGCGGGGCTAGCCTCAGATACGCAGTATTTT.

The chain uses TRBV27 and TRBJ2-7, with D tentatively TRBD1 (6 bases). CDR1 and CDR2 (germline): MNHEY, SMNVEV (reference sequence). The V end lost 3 bases, the J end lost 3 bases, and 12 bases lay between the germline ends. This CDR3 is built from 14 residues. In nucleotides, the CDR3 is TGTGCCAGCAGTTTCCAATCAGGGGACTACGAGCAGTACTTC. Its protein is CASSFQSGDYEQYF.

The rearrangement uses TRBV9 and TRBJ1-3; no clear D gene. Trimming removed 5 bases from V and 0 bases from J, with 9 bases in between. The CDR3 has 14 amino acids. The germline gives CDR1 SGDLS, CDR2 YYNGEE. CDR3 sequence (DNA): TGTGCCAGCAGTCTCCAGTCCTCTGGAAACACCATATATTTT. This sequence encodes CASSLQSSGNTIYF.